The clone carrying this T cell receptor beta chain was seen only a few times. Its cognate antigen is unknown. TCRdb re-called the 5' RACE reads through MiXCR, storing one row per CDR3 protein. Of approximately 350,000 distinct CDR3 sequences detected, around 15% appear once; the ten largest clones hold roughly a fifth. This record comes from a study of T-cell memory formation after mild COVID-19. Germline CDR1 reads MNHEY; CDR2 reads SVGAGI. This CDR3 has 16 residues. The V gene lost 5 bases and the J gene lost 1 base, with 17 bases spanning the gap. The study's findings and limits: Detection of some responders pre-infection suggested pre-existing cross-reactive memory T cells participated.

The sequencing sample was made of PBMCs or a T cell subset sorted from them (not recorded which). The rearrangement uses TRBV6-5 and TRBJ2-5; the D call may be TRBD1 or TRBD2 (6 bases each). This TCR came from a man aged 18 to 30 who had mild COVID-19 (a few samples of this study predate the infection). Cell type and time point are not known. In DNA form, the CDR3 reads TGTGCCAGCAGTACCGGTCCGGGGGCCGGCCAAGAGACCCAGTACTTC. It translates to CASSTGPGAGQETQYF.